The 17 T cell receptor beta chains in this list originate from one sample, sequenced in a study of blood T cells in healthy people across ages. A J-beta primer mix and a sample-barcoded 5' primer were used in a second PCR of about 6 to 12 cycles. Using its own MiXCR run on the 5' RACE reads, TCRdb lists one record per CDR3 protein. The data hold hundreds of thousands of distinct CDR3 sequences, with under 70% observed a single time. Input material: blood. The receptors come from a man aged 55 to 69 in good health.

The rearrangement uses TRBV5-1 and TRBJ2-5; 15 bases align to TRBD2. Germline CDR1 SGHRS, CDR2 YFSETQ. V dropped 5 bases and J dropped 5; count of bases not matched to a gene: 7. The CDR3 has 16 amino acids. The CDR3 DNA reads TGCGCCAGCAGAACCGGACTAGCGGGGGGGCCTGAGACCCAGTACTTC. Translated, it gives CASRTGLAGGPETQYF.

This clonotype turned up a few times. The chain has TRBV12-3 or TRBV12-4 and TRBJ2-5; no clear D. This CDR3 has 12 residues. Trimming removed 1 base from V and 7 bases from J, with 7 bases in between. CDR3: CASSLGVGTQYF. The CDR3 bases are TGTGCCAGCAGTTTAGGCGTGGGGACCCAGTACTTC.

In this sample, this clonotype turned up a few times. V is TRBV2 and J is TRBJ2-7; a weak D match, TRBD2 (7 bases). V was shortened by 3 bases and J by 4 bases, with 13 bases between the two germline ends. The CDR3 runs to 14 residues. CDR1 and CDR2 (germline): SNHLY, FYNNEI. CDR3 bases: TGTGCCAGCAGTGATCCCCGGGGGGCATACGAGCAGTACTTC. Translating it yields CASSDPRGAYEQYF.

The chain carries TRBV2 and TRBJ1-6; D is unresolved. CDR1 is SNHLY, CDR2 FYNNEI, per germline. V lost 6 bases, J lost 9 bases, and 12 bases lay in between. This CDR3 is 13 amino acids long. DNA for the CDR3: TGTGCCAGCAGGACGCTGGTTGGTTCACCCCTCCACTTT. Encoded protein: CASRTLVGSPLHF. Using reference TRBV2 and TRBJ1-6 for the parts outside the CDR3, the full variable domain is EPEVTQTPSHQVTQMGQEVILRCVPISNHLYFYWYRQILGQKVEFLVSFYNNEISEKSEIFDDQFSVERPDGSNFTLKIRSTKLEDSAMYFCASRTLVGSPLHFGNGTRLTVT.

The chain couples TRBV12-3 or TRBV12-4 to TRBJ2-1; 8 nucleotides agree with TRBD1. With V trimmed by 1 base and J by 10 bases, 6 bases remained unmatched. There are 14 residues in the CDR3. The CDR3 coding sequence is TGTGCCAGCAGTTTAGGACAGGGGCCCTACGAGCAGTTCTTC. It is translated as CASSLGQGPYEQFF.

The rearrangement uses TRBV2 and TRBJ1-2, with no clear D. Per germline, CDR1 SNHLY and CDR2 FYNNEI. This CDR3 region has 12 residues. V lost 8 bases and J lost 4, with 11 bases in between. CDR3 sequence: CASGSKLYGYTF. The CDR3 DNA follows: TGTGCCAGCGGCTCAAAGCTCTATGGCTACACCTTC.

The count of this clonotype is one. One junction end does not reproduce the germline sequence, and a read error may be involved. The V call is TRBV7-8, the J call TRBJ2-1; TRBD2 matches at 9 bases. Germline assignment: CDR1 SGHVS and CDR2 FQNEAQ. The CDR3 extends over 14 amino acids. In nucleotides, the CDR3 is TGTGCCAGCAGCGTAGCGGGGGACCCGAATGAGCAGTTCTTC. Translation: CASSVAGDPNEQFF.

V gene TRBV18 combines with J gene TRBJ1-2; D unresolved. The germline V and J ends were trimmed by 5 bases and 6 bases, with 16 bases remaining between them. Germline CDR1 and CDR2: KGHSH and LQKENI. This CDR3 is built from 14 residues. This CDR3 reads CASSYIREGDGYTF. The CDR3 DNA is TGTGCCAGCTCATACATACGGGAAGGAGATGGCTACACCTTC.

This chain links TRBV7-9 with TRBJ2-1; 9 nucleotides agree with TRBD2. Trimming took 0 bases from V and 7 from J; bases not matched to a gene: 7. The length of the CDR3 is 16 residues. The germline V gene encodes CDR1 SEHNR and CDR2 FQNEAQ (reference sequence). The CDR3 is CASSLAGAGGPNEQFF. The CDR3 region has the DNA TGTGCCAGCAGCTTAGCCGGCGCGGGGGGGCCAAATGAGCAGTTCTTC.

This chain connects TRBV6-6 to TRBJ2-3; D ambiguous. Trimming removed 6 bases at V and 0 bases at J, with 13 bases between. The germline CDR1 and CDR2 sequences are MNHNY and SVGAGI (reference sequence). The CDR3 consists of 15 residues. CDR3 loop: CASRTDLDSTDTQYF. For the CDR3, the DNA is TGTGCCAGCAGGACGGACCTGGATAGCACAGATACGCAGTATTTT.

The chain combines TRBV25-1 with TRBJ2-5; D may be TRBD1 or TRBD2 (5 bases each). The germline V gene has CDR1 MGHDK and CDR2 SYGVNS. Trimming pared 5 bases from V and 7 bases from J, leaving 20 bases between. CDR3 length: 15 residues. DNA for the CDR3: TGTGCCAGCAGTAAAATAACCCAGGGTCGGGGGACCCAGTACTTC. Amino acids: CASSKITQGRGTQYF.

This clonotype appeared a few times. One junction end disagrees with the germline gene, perhaps due to a read error. The rearrangement uses TRBV5-6 and TRBJ2-1, with 14 bases fitting TRBD2. The CDR3 has 19 amino acids. Per the germline V gene, CDR1 is SGHDT and CDR2 is YYEEEE. The CDR3 DNA reads TGTGCCAGCAGCTTGGGTGTGACTAGCGGGGGGGCGTCCTCCAATGAGCAGTTCTTC. Translation gives CASSLGVTSGGASSNEQFF.

The chain has TRBV29-1 and TRBJ2-7; the match to TRBD1 covers 9 bases. Germline V lookup: CDR1 SQVTM, CDR2 ANQGSEA. The CDR3 extends over 13 amino acids. V shed 4 bases, J shed 3 bases, and the junction held 4 bases outside the gene matches. The CDR3 loop is CSVGQGEIYEQYF. The CDR3 DNA sequence: TGCAGCGTTGGACAGGGGGAGATCTACGAGCAGTACTTC.

The rearrangement links TRBV18 to TRBJ2-7, with TRBD1 matching 8 bases. The V gene end was trimmed by 5 bases and the J gene end by 6 bases; junction bases not matched to a gene: 0. Germline assignment: CDR1 KGHSH and CDR2 LQKENI. CDR3 length equals 11 residues. The CDR3 region is CASSTGGEQYF. The DNA of the CDR3 is TGTGCCAGCTCAACAGGGGGCGAGCAGTACTTC.

This sequence joins TRBV12-3 or TRBV12-4 and TRBJ2-5; 11 nucleotides match TRBD1. V lost 4 bases, J lost 11 bases, and 12 bases stayed unmatched. CDR3 length equals 15 residues. CDR3 region: CASSSGQGATSRQYF. The DNA for the CDR3 is TGTGCCAGCAGTTCTGGACAGGGGGCGACTAGTAGGCAGTACTTC.

V gene TRBV12-3 or TRBV12-4 combines with J gene TRBJ2-6, with D hard to call. This CDR3 spans 15 amino acids. V was clipped by 4 bases and J by 2 bases, with 9 bases between them. CDR3 nucleotide sequence: TGTGCCAGCAGTTCCCCCCGGGCTGGGGCCAACGTCCTGACTTTC. Translating it yields CASSSPRAGANVLTF.

The V gene is TRBV3-1, the J gene TRBJ1-1, with D tentatively TRBD1 (5 bases). The CDR3 contains 14 residues. Germline V lookup: CDR1 LGHDT, CDR2 YNNKEL (reference sequence). V shed 3 bases and J shed 1 base, with 9 bases lying between them. The CDR3 nucleotides read TGTGCCAGCAGCCACCGGGGGTCGAACACTGAAGCTTTCTTT. It is translated as CASSHRGSNTEAFF.